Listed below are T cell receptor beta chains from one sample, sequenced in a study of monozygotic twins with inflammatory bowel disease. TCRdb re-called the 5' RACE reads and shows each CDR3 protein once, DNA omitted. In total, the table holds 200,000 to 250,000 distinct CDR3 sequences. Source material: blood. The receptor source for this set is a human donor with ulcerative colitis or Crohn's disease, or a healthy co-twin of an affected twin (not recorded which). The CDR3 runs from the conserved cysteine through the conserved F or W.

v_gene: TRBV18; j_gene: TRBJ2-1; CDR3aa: CASSPPELATSREQFF
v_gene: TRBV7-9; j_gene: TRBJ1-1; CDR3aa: CASSSPGFWNTEAFF
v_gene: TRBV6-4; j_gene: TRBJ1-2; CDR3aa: CASRGATWPYGYTF
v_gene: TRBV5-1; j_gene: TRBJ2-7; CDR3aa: CASSLEQSYEQYF
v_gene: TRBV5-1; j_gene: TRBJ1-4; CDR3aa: CASSLAPARNEKLFF
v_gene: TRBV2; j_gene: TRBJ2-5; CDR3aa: CASSDVDTQETQYF
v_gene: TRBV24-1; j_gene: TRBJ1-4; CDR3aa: CAIGTPGQLNEKLFF
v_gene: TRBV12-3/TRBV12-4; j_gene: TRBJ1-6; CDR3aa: CASSLNRAFGNSPLHF
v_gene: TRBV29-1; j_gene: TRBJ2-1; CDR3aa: CSVEGVASGGAYNEQFF
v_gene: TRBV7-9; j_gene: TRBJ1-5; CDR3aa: CASSFANQPQHF
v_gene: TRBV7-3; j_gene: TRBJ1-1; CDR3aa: CASSVSGENTEAFF
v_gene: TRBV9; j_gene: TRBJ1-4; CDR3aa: CASSPLGGGLSVGEKLFF
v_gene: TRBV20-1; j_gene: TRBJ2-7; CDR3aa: CSARDPGALSYEQYF
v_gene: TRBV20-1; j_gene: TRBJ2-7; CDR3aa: CSIHGISYEQYF
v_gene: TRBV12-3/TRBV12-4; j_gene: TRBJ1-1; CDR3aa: CASSWDRGLEAFF
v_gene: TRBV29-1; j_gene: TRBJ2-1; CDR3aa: CSGMQGLNEQFF
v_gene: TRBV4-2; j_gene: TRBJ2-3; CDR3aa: CASSQEGGSGGRTDTQYF
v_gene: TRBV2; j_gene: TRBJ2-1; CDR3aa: CASSGPDPSSYNEQFF